Each of the 17 T cell receptor beta chains below was sequenced from the same sample in a study of vaccination effects on CD4 cells after COVID-19. Sequencing used immunoSEQ multiplex PCR; TCRdb keeps in-frame clones, though not all of them. The sample shows more than 20,000 clones, over 60% of them seen only once. What these receptors recognize is not known. Expansion of antigen-specific CD4+ T cells with viral peptide pools was carried out by the ViraFEST assay before sequencing. Having been cultured for about ten days, the cells underwent CD4+ T cell isolation. Participants got two doses of BNT162b2 or mRNA-1273 vaccine. The specimen comprised CD4+ T cells from PBMCs cultured with SARS-CoV-2 spike peptides, sampled after COVID-19 vaccination. Receptors were obtained from a human donor who received a COVID-19 vaccine. Some clones in this sample may be carry-over from other donors' samples.

The CDR3 DNA reads as TGTGCCAGCAGTGACAGGGGAGAACAGCCCCAGCATTTT. It is translated as CASSDRGEQPQHF. The rearrangement joins TRBV6-1 to TRBJ1-5, with D tentatively TRBD1 (6 bases). The CDR3 length is 13 residues. The V gene's germline CDR1 is MNHNS and CDR2 SASEGT. Trimming took 3 bases from V and 7 from J, leaving 10 bases between them.

The chain links TRBV15 to TRBJ1-5, with D unresolved. Germline lookup yields CDR1 LNHNV and CDR2 YYDKDF (reference sequence). The V end lost 2 bases, the J end lost 4 bases, and 6 bases lay between the germline ends. The CDR3 runs 13 residues. The CDR3 DNA follows: TGTGCCACCAGCAGAAACAGAAATCAGCCCCAGCATTTT. It codes for CATSRNRNQPQHF.

V and J are TRBV29-1 and TRBJ2-5, with a weak D call TRBD2 (6 bases). Germline V gene sequence: CDR1 SQVTM, CDR2 ANQGSEA. The CDR3 totals 13 residues. Trimming took 6 bases from V and 4 from J, leaving 15 bases between them. CDR3 in amino acids: CSVVRTSTETQYF. CDR3 nucleotide sequence: TGCAGCGTGGTCCGTACTAGCACAGAGACCCAGTACTTC.

The chain employs TRBV28 and TRBJ2-7; D is undetermined. The V end lost 5 bases, the J end lost 2 bases, and 7 bases lay between the germline ends. In germline, CDR1 is MDHEN, CDR2 SYDVKM. The CDR3 loop spans 12 amino acids. The CDR3 loop reads CASSPAPYEQYV. The CDR3 coding sequence is TGTGCCAGCAGTCCGGCGCCCTACGAGCAGTACGTC.

V is TRBV5-1 and J is TRBJ2-5, with 7 bases fitting TRBD2. CDR1 is SGHRS, CDR2 YFSETQ, per germline. The length of the CDR3 is 17 residues. The ends lost 4 bases at V and 5 bases at J; junction bases unmatched: 17. CDR3 DNA: TGCGCCAGCAGCCCGGCCCCTTCCCGGGGGGTAGGGGAGACCCAGTACTTC. This translates into CASSPAPSRGVGETQYF.

J is TRBJ1-6 and V is TRBV20-1; a weak D match, TRBD1 (6 bases). CDR3 length: 13 amino acids. The germline gives CDR1 DFQATT, CDR2 SNEGSKA (reference sequence). The V end was cut by 3 bases, the J end by 7 bases, with 10 bases between. The CDR3: CSASARGNSPLHF. The CDR3 bases are TGCAGTGCTAGTGCGAGGGGGAATTCACCCCTCCACTTT.

V is TRBV7-8 and J is TRBJ1-1, with D unclear. The CDR3 runs to 14 residues. The germline V and J ends were trimmed by 5 bases and 4 bases, with 14 bases remaining between them. Looked up from germline, CDR1 is SGHVS and CDR2 is FQNEAQ. The DNA for the CDR3 is TGTGCCAGCAGCCTTCACCCCGCCCGCACTGAAGCTTTCTTT. Translated, it gives CASSLHPARTEAFF.

This chain joins TRBV6-5 and TRBJ1-2; D uncertain. V was trimmed by 7 bases and J by 2 bases, leaving 5 bases between them. The CDR3 is made up of 11 amino acids. Germline values: CDR1 MNHEY, CDR2 SVGAGI. The CDR3 region is CASNTNYGYTF. CDR3 sequence (DNA): TGTGCCAGCAACACCAACTATGGCTACACCTTC.

This clone was counted once. This chain uses TRBV11-3 with TRBJ2-2; TRBD2 aligns across 15 bases. This CDR3 spans 18 amino acids. Trimming cost V 5 bases and J 4 bases; bases outside gene matches: 8. From germline, CDR1 is SGHNT and CDR2 YENEEA. The CDR3 protein is CASSLSGLAGGFTGELFF. The DNA of the CDR3 is TGTGCCAGCAGCCTCTCGGGACTAGCGGGGGGATTCACCGGGGAGCTGTTTTTT.

This clone was counted between two and nine times. The rearrangement links TRBV12-3 or TRBV12-4 to TRBJ1-1; D is possibly TRBD1 (6 bases). V was clipped by 8 bases and J by 6 bases, with 16 bases between them. CDR3 size: 13 residues. CDR3 nucleotides: TGTGCCAGCCTAGGGGGGGTCGGGGCTGAAGCTTTCTTT. This codes for CASLGGVGAEAFF.

The chain carries TRBV5-1 and TRBJ2-5; D unresolved. V lost 0 bases, J lost 3 bases, and 18 bases lay in between. Germline V gene sequence: CDR1 SGHRS, CDR2 YFSETQ. The CDR3 is made up of 17 amino acids. As DNA, the CDR3 is TGCGCCAGCAGCTTGGAATTCTTGGGCAGCAAGAAAGAGACCCAGTACTTC. It encodes CASSLEFLGSKKETQYF.

This chain joins TRBV3-1 (or the pseudogene TRBV3-2) and TRBJ1-1; D perhaps matches TRBD1 (6 bases). The CDR3 length is 14 residues. The V gene's germline CDR1 is LGHDT and CDR2 YNNKEL (reference sequence). The V and J ends lost 2 bases and 3 bases respectively, with 10 bases between them. The DNA for the CDR3 is TGTGCCAGCAGCCAAACGACAGGAGACACTGAAGCTTTCTTT. It translates to CASSQTTGDTEAFF.

This clone was observed once. V gene TRBV24-1 combines with J gene TRBJ1-1, with D unresolved. CDR3 size: 14 residues. Trimming shortened V by 7 bases and J by 0 bases, and 11 bases separated the two germline ends. CDR1 and CDR2 (germline): KGHDR, SFDVKD. The CDR3 loop is CATRGGYLNTEAFF. CDR3 bases: TGTGCCACCAGGGGCGGATACCTGAACACTGAAGCTTTCTTT.

The rearrangement links TRBV30 to TRBJ2-5, with D possibly being TRBD1 (6 bases). Germline values: CDR1 GTSNPN, CDR2 SVGIG (reference sequence). Trimming removed 8 bases at V and 3 bases at J, with 19 bases between. The CDR3 covers 14 residues. CDR3 in amino acids: CARGGTALKETQYF. In DNA, the CDR3 is TGTGCCCGAGGGGGTACAGCCCTGAAAGAGACCCAGTACTTC.

The chain has TRBV18 and TRBJ2-7; D gene ambiguous. Trimming stripped 3 bases from V and 2 bases from J, with 11 bases between. The CDR3 extends over 14 amino acids. Germline assignment: CDR1 KGHSH and CDR2 LQKENI. CDR3 sequence reads: CASSPSYDTYEQYV. As DNA, the CDR3 is TGTGCCAGCTCACCGTCCTACGACACCTACGAGCAGTACGTC.

This chain connects TRBV7-2 to TRBJ1-5; unclear D gene. Germline CDR1 SGHTA, CDR2 FQGNSA. V was trimmed by 5 bases and J by 0 bases, leaving 8 bases between them. The CDR3 runs 14 residues. DNA for the CDR3: TGTGCCAGCAGCCTAACAAGTAGCAATCAGCCCCAGCATTTT. Translated, it gives CASSLTSSNQPQHF.

The chain combines TRBV5-1 with TRBJ2-1, with 9 bases that match TRBD1. Germline V CDR1 and CDR2: SGHRS, YFSETQ. Trimming removed 4 bases from V and 7 bases from J; junction bases left unmatched: 9. The CDR3 covers 15 residues. CDR3 region: CASSPSGTGHNEQFF. The CDR3 nucleotides read TGCGCCAGCAGCCCAAGTGGGACAGGGCATAATGAGCAGTTCTTC.